Listed below are T cell receptor beta chains from one sample, sequenced in a study of T cells after yellow fever vaccination. TCRdb re-called the 5' RACE reads through MiXCR, storing one row per CDR3 protein. The table lists about 320,000 distinct CDR3 sequences, around 7% of them singletons, with about 18% in the top ten. Sequences were derived from PBMCs, sampled roughly 47 days after the first yellow fever vaccination. Receptors were obtained from a man between 18 and 29 years old who received the YFV17D yellow fever vaccine. The CDR3 runs from the conserved cysteine through the conserved F or W. The D gene is left open where the match is weak. Clone size appears in some rows only: once, few, many, or a class for an expanded clone.

TRBV5-1,many,13,TRBJ2-1,NA,TGCGCCAGCAGCTCGGATCAGGGTTTTGAGCAGTTCTTC,CASSSDQGFEQFF
TRBV11-2,NA,14,TRBJ2-7,NA,TGTGCCAGCAGGCAGAGGACAGAGGCCTACGAGCAGTACTTC,CASRQRTEAYEQYF
TRBV4-1,few,16,TRBJ2-7,NA,TGCGCCAGCAGCCAAGAAGGAGTTGGGGACGGCTACGAGCAGTACTTC,CASSQEGVGDGYEQYF
TRBV19,few,15,TRBJ2-3,NA,TGTGCCAGTAGTTTGAGGATCGGGGGCACAGATACGCAGTATTTT,CASSLRIGGTDTQYF
TRBV28,NA,14,TRBJ1-6,NA,TGTGCCAGCAGTTTTAAAGGGTATAATTCACCCCTCCACTTT,CASSFKGYNSPLHF
TRBV7-2,many,14,TRBJ1-3,NA,TGTGCCAGCAGCCCGGCCCACTCTGGAAACACCATATATTTT,CASSPAHSGNTIYF
TRBV28,few,13,TRBJ1-1,NA,TGTGCCAGCACCCTATATGGGACCACTGAAGCTTTCTTT,CASTLYGTTEAFF
TRBV19,NA,16,TRBJ2-1,NA,TGTGCCAGTAGTATATATTTCGGGGGCTCCTACAATGAGCAGTTCTTC,CASSIYFGGSYNEQFF
TRBV10-3,NA,17,TRBJ2-3,TRBD2,TGTGCCATCAGTGGCCCCTCTAGCGGCTTAAGCACAGATACGCAGTATTTT,CAISGPSSGLSTDTQYF
TRBV5-1,many,18,TRBJ1-2,NA,TGCGCCAGCAGCTTGTCCGGAGACTCAGGAGGAGCTAACTATGGCTACACCTTC,CASSLSGDSGGANYGYTF
TRBV7-3,few,17,TRBJ2-3,NA,TGTGCCAGCAGCCCCTGGCCTGACGGCGGCTTCACAGATACGCAGTATTTT,CASSPWPDGGFTDTQYF
TRBV5-6,NA,16,TRBJ2-2,NA,TGTGCCAGCAGTCTTCTCTTGGGGAGTGATACCGGGGAGCTGTTTTTT,CASSLLLGSDTGELFF
TRBV12-3/TRBV12-4,few,15,TRBJ2-1,NA,TGTGCCAGCAGTTTAAGGGATGGTACTTACAATGAGCAGTTCTTC,CASSLRDGTYNEQFF
TRBV7-9,few,17,TRBJ2-1,TRBD2,TGTGCCAGCAGCTCATATCGACTAGCGGATTCCTACAATGAGCAGTTCTTC,CASSSYRLADSYNEQFF
TRBV20-1,NA,15,TRBJ2-1,NA,TGCAGTGCTGGAATACCGGGGTCCGGATACAATGAGCAGTTCTTC,CSAGIPGSGYNEQFF
TRBV9,few,12,TRBJ1-1,NA,TGTGCCAGCAGCGGCGGAGGGAGTGAAGCTTTCTTT,CASSGGGSEAFF
TRBV5-5,NA,15,TRBJ1-1,NA,TGTGCCAGCAGGGATCTGTGGGGAGAGAACACTGAAGCTTTCTTT,CASRDLWGENTEAFF
TRBV15,NA,16,TRBJ1-6,NA,TGTGCCACCAGCAGGCATCCCCTTGGCAAGAGCTCACCCCTCCACTTT,CATSRHPLGKSSPLHF
TRBV7-9,few,17,TRBJ2-3,TRBD2,TGTGCCAGCAGCTCTGGACTAGCGGGGGGTAGTGCAGATACGCAGTATTTT,CASSSGLAGGSADTQYF
TRBV7-3,few,16,TRBJ2-3,NA,TGTGCCAGCAGCTTAGGCTGGCGGGGGCCCACAGATACGCAGTATTTT,CASSLGWRGPTDTQYF
TRBV5-6,many,15,TRBJ1-2,TRBD1,TGTGCCAGCAGCCTCCGGACAGGGGGCCTCTATGGCTACACCTTC,CASSLRTGGLYGYTF
TRBV28,NA,17,TRBJ2-3,TRBD2,TGTGCCAGCAGCGTTCCGGGCGGGGGGACCCCAGGTGACACGCAGTATTTT,CASSVPGGGTPGDTQYF
TRBV5-1,NA,15,TRBJ1-5,TRBD1,TGCGCCAGCAGCGCCGGGACAGGGGACGGTCAGCCCCAGCATTTT,CASSAGTGDGQPQHF
TRBV28,few,11,TRBJ2-2,NA,TGTGCCAGCAGAGACACCGGGGAGCTGTTTTTT,CASRDTGELFF
TRBV6-5,many,14,TRBJ2-1,NA,TGTGCCAGCAGTTACTTCGGGACATATAATGAGCAGTTCTTC,CASSYFGTYNEQFF
TRBV29-1,many,13,TRBJ2-1,TRBD1,TGCAGCGTTGCCGGACAGGGGGTTGTTGAGCAGTTCTTC,CSVAGQGVVEQFF
TRBV6-5,NA,12,TRBJ1-1,NA,TGTGCCAGCAGTTACTTTTATGGCCCGGCTTTCTTT,CASSYFYGPAFF
TRBV7-2,few,14,TRBJ2-1,NA,TGTGCCAGCAGCTTAGGTGTTACGTACAATGAGCAGTTCTTC,CASSLGVTYNEQFF
TRBV5-1,many,17,TRBJ2-3,TRBD2,TGCGCCAGCAGCTTGGCCCCGCTAGCGGGGGGGCCAGATACGCAGTATTTT,CASSLAPLAGGPDTQYF
TRBV20-1,many,14,TRBJ2-7,TRBD2,TGCAGTGCTAGAGAAGAACTAGCGGTCTACGAGCAGTACTTC,CSAREELAVYEQYF
TRBV9,NA,16,TRBJ2-2,TRBD1,TGTGCCAGCAGCGACTACGACAGGGCGGTCACCGGGGAGCTGTTTTTT,CASSDYDRAVTGELFF
TRBV5-1,NA,17,TRBJ1-5,NA,TGCGCCAGCAGCCTCCGGGACATCCAGGGGAGCAATCAGCCCCAGCATTTT,CASSLRDIQGSNQPQHF
TRBV7-2,few,14,TRBJ2-4,TRBD1,TGTGCCAGCAGCTTAGGACAGGGACAAAACATTCAGTACTTC,CASSLGQGQNIQYF
TRBV7-6,NA,13,TRBJ2-1,NA,TGTGCCAGCAGCCCCCAGGGCCAAGCTAAGCAGTTCTTC,CASSPQGQAKQFF
TRBV20-1,few,13,TRBJ2-7,NA,TGCAGTGCCCAAGGAGCGCAGCCCTACGAGCAGTACTTC,CSAQGAQPYEQYF
TRBV2,many,15,TRBJ2-2,NA,TGTGCCAGCAGTCTGACAGAAGCGAACACCGGGGAGCTGTTTTTT,CASSLTEANTGELFF
TRBV4-3,few,15,TRBJ2-1,NA,TGCGCCAGCAGCCAAGATATGAGCTCCTACAATGAGCAGTTCTTC,CASSQDMSSYNEQFF
TRBV5-6,NA,12,TRBJ2-3,NA,TGTGCCAGCAGTTTTTACGGGCGTACGCAGTATTTT,CASSFYGRTQYF
TRBV6-1,few,15,TRBJ1-5,NA,TGTGCCAGCAGTACCCCGGGACATTCTAATCAGCCCCAGCATTTT,CASSTPGHSNQPQHF
TRBV3-1,NA,16,TRBJ1-2,NA,TGTGCCAGCAGCCAAGATTATAGGGCGGGGGCCTATGGCTACACCTTC,CASSQDYRAGAYGYTF
TRBV5-1,few,13,TRBJ1-6,NA,TGCGCCAGCAGGGAAGCGCCGAATTCACCCCTCCACTTT,CASREAPNSPLHF
TRBV7-2,few,16,TRBJ2-1,NA,TGTGCCAGCAGCTTAGGAGGTTTCCCGGCCCTCAATGAGCAGTTCTTC,CASSLGGFPALNEQFF
TRBV11-2,NA,15,TRBJ1-4,NA,TGTGCCAGCAGCTTAGGACCGTTGGCCCAGGAAAAACTGTTTTTT,CASSLGPLAQEKLFF
TRBV7-9,few,13,TRBJ1-5,NA,TGTGCCAGCAGCCAGACCGAGAATCAGCCCCAGCATTTT,CASSQTENQPQHF
TRBV7-9,few,17,TRBJ2-7,TRBD2,TGTGCCAGCAGCCACCCTGCTAGCGGGGGATCAGCGAGGGAGCAGTACTTC,CASSHPASGGSAREQYF
TRBV7-9,few,16,TRBJ2-3,NA,TGTGCCAGCAGCTTAGGGGTAATGGCTTACACAGATACGCAGTATTTT,CASSLGVMAYTDTQYF
TRBV7-2,NA,14,TRBJ2-5,TRBD2,TGTGCCAGCAGCTTTCTCAGCGGGGGTCAGACCCAGTACTTC,CASSFLSGGQTQYF
TRBV7-9,NA,15,TRBJ2-1,NA,TGTGCCAGCAGCTTAAGAAAGGTTCAGACCAATGAGCAGTTCTTC,CASSLRKVQTNEQFF
TRBV6-6,NA,10,TRBJ1-2,NA,TGTGCCAGCAGGGAGGTTGGCTACACCTTC,CASREVGYTF
TRBV5-5,many,16,TRBJ2-3,TRBD1,TGTGCCAGCAGTCATTGGGCTACAGGGGCGACAGATACGCAGTATTTT,CASSHWATGATDTQYF
TRBV7-2,NA,14,TRBJ1-5,NA,TGTGCCAGCAGTAGGTACGGGAGCAATCAGCCCCAGCATTTT,CASSRYGSNQPQHF
TRBV6-5,many,14,TRBJ1-1,NA,TGTGCCAGCAGTTACTCGGGCACGAACACTGAAGCTTTCTTT,CASSYSGTNTEAFF
TRBV4-1,few,14,TRBJ2-1,NA,TGCGCCAGCAGTGATCGGGCCTCCTACAATGAGCAGTTCTTC,CASSDRASYNEQFF
TRBV6-2/TRBV6-3,many,15,TRBJ2-1,NA,TGTGCCAGCAGTTTATTCGGGACTCCATACAATGAGCAGTTCTTC,CASSLFGTPYNEQFF